The TCR beta chain under discussion was sequenced for a study of a mutant IDH1 vaccine in newly diagnosed glioma. Concerning this clone: Its antigen is as yet unknown.

Sample time point: week 11, during vaccination. Vaccine doses each comprised 300 ug of mutant IDH1 20-mer peptide, with topical imiquimod. The V gene end was trimmed by 5 bases and the J gene end by 2 bases; junction bases not matched to a gene: 7. CDR3 length: 16 residues. Germline lookup yields CDR1 LNHDA and CDR2 SQIVND (reference sequence). Here immunoSEQ multiplex PCR was the method, and the copy in TCRdb shows in-frame clones only, minus some. Of around 100,000 clones listed, roughly 90% are singletons. The sequence was collected from a woman in her forties or fifties with glioma. The sequences come from PBMCs, collected from a glioma patient whose treatment included an IDH1 peptide vaccine. The J gene is TRBJ1-5, the V gene TRBV19; 9 bases are a match to TRBD1. The CDR3 spells CASSYTGGRGNQPQHF. The CDR3 DNA is TGTGCCAGTAGTTATACAGGGGGCAGGGGCAATCAGCCCCAGCATTTT.